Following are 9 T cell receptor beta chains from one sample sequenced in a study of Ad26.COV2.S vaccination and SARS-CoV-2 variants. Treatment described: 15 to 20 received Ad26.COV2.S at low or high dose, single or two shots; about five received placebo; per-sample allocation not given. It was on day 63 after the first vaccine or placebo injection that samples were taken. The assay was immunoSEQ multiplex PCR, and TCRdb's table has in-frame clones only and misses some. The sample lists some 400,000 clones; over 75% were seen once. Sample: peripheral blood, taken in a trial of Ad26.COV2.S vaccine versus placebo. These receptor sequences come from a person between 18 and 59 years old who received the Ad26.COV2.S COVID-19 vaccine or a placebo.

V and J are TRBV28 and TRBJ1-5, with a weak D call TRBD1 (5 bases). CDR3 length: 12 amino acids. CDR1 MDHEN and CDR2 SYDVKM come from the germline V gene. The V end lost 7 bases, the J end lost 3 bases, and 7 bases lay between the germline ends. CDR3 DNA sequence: TGTGCCAGCAATGGGGCCAATCAGCCCCAGCATTTT. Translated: CASNGANQPQHF.

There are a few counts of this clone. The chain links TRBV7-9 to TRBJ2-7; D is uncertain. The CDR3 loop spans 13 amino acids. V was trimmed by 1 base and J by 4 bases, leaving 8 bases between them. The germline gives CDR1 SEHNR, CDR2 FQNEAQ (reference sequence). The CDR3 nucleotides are TGTGCCAGCAGCTTAGGGACGGAGTACGAGCAGTACTTC. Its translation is CASSLGTEYEQYF. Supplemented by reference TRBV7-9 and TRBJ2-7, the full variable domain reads DTGVSQNPRHKITKRGQNVTFRCDPISEHNRLYWYRQTLGQGPEFLTYFQNEAQLEKSRLLSDRFSAERPKGSFSTLEIQRTEQGDSAMYLCASSLGTEYEQYFGPGTRLTVT.

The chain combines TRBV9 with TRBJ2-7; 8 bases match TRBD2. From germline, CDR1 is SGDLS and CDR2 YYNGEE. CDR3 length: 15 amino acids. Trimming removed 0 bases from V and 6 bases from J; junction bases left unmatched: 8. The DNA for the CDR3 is TGTGCCAGCAGCGTAGGAAGCGGGAGAACAACCGAGCAGTACTTC. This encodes CASSVGSGRTTEQYF.

CDR3 in amino acids: CASSFRTGIRAANTGELFF. The CDR3 region has the DNA TGTGCCAGCAGCTTCCGGACAGGGATCCGCGCCGCGAACACCGGGGAGCTGTTTTTT. This chain links TRBV11-3 with TRBJ2-2; TRBD1 agrees at 8 bases. The junction had 12 bases not matched to a gene; V was cut back by 3 bases and J by 0 bases. Germline V gene data show CDR1 as SGHNT and CDR2 as YENEEA. This CDR3 spans 19 amino acids.

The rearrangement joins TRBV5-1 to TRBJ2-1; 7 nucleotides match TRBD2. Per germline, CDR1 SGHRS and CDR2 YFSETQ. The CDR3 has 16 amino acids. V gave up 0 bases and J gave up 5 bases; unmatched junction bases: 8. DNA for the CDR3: TGCGCCAGCAGCTTGGGCCAGGGAGGGGCCCACAATGAGCAGTTCTTC. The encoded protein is CASSLGQGGAHNEQFF. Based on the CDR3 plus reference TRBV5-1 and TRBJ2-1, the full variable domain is KAGVTQTPRYLIKTRGQQVTLSCSPISGHRSVSWYQQTPGQGLQFLFEYFSETQRNKGNFPGRFSGRQFSNSRSEMNVSTLELGDSALYLCASSLGQGGAHNEQFFGPGTRLTVL.

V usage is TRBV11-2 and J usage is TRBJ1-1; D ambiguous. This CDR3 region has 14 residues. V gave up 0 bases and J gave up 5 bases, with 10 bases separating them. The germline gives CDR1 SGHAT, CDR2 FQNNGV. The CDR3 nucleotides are TGTGCCAGCAGCTTAGATCCCATCTTTACTGAAGCTTTCTTT. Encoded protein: CASSLDPIFTEAFF.

The CDR3 reads CASVKTGQETQYF. In DNA form, the CDR3 reads TGTGCCAGCGTAAAGACAGGACAAGAGACCCAGTACTTC. The chain joins TRBV6-6 to TRBJ2-5; possibly TRBD1 for D (6 bases). CDR3 length: 13 residues. Germline V gives CDR1 MNHNY, CDR2 SVGAGI (reference sequence). V was clipped by 8 bases and J by 2 bases, with 12 bases between them.

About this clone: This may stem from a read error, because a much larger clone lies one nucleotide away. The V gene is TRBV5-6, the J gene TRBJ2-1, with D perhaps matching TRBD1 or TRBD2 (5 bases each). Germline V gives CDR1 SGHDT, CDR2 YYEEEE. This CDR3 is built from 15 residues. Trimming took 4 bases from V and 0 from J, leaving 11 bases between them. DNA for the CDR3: TGTGCCAGCAGCCTGGGACCAAGCTCCTACAATGAGCAGTTCTTC. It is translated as CASSLGPSSYNEQFF.

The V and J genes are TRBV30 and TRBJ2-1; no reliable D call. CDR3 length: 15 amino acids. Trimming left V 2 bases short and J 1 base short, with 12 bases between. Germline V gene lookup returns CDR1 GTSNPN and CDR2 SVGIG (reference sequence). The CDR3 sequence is CAWSPLGFSYNEQFF. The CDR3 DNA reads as TGTGCCTGGAGTCCCCTCGGTTTTTCCTACAATGAGCAGTTCTTC. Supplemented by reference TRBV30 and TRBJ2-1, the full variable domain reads SQTIHQWPATLVQPVGSPLSLECTVEGTSNPNLYWYRQAAGRGLQLLFYSVGIGQISSEVPQNLSASRPQDRQFILSSKKLLLSDSGFYLCAWSPLGFSYNEQFFGPGTRLTVL.